Presented here are 6 T cell receptor beta chains from one specimen sequenced in a study of blood T cells in healthy people across ages. It was with a sample-barcoded 5' primer and a J-beta primer mix that a second PCR of roughly 7 to 12 cycles was run. TCRdb reprocessed the 5' RACE reads with MiXCR, giving one entry per CDR3 protein. Among around 1,000,000 distinct CDR3 sequences listed, around two fifths were seen once. The source material was blood. These TCRs come from a man younger than 35 in good health.

This clonotype appeared a few times. The chain links TRBV12-3 or TRBV12-4 to TRBJ2-1; TRBD1 aligns across 7 bases. The assigned J gene may be wrong: the sequence end matches TRBJ2-7 better. CDR3 size: 16 residues. CDR3 in DNA: TGTGCCAGCAGTTTGGGTGGGACAGTCTCCTACAATGAGCAGTACTTC. Its protein product is CASSLGGTVSYNEQYF.

The chain employs TRBV5-1 and TRBJ2-2, with 7 bases that match TRBD1. V dropped 2 bases and J dropped 1; count of bases not matched to a gene: 5. The V gene's germline CDR1 is SGHRS and CDR2 YFSETQ. The CDR3 sequence is 16 residues long. The CDR3 sequence is CASSLRDSQNTGELFF. CDR3 DNA sequence: TGCGCCAGCAGCTTACGGGACAGCCAGAACACCGGGGAGCTGTTTTTT. The entire variable domain, with the rest obtained from reference TRBV5-1 and TRBJ2-2, is as follows: KAGVTQTPRYLIKTRGQQVTLSCSPISGHRSVSWYQQTPGQGLQFLFEYFSETQRNKGNFPGRFSGRQFSNSRSEMNVSTLELGDSALYLCASSLRDSQNTGELFFGEGSRLTVL.

CDR3 loop: CASSRRTGLASNYGYTF. DNA for the CDR3: TGTGCCAGCAGCCGTCGGACAGGGTTAGCCTCTAACTATGGCTACACCTTC. The chain joins TRBV7-2 to TRBJ1-2; 8 bases line up with TRBD1. The CDR3 has 17 amino acids. Germline CDR1 is SGHTA and CDR2 is FQGNSA. V shed 5 bases, J shed 0 bases, and the junction held 11 bases outside the gene matches.

The chain is built from TRBV6-6 and TRBJ2-2, with D perhaps being TRBD1 or TRBD2 (5 bases each). With 0 bases removed from V and 3 bases from J, the gap between germline ends came to 8 bases. Looked up from germline, CDR1 is MNHNY and CDR2 is SVGAGI (reference sequence). The CDR3 is 15 residues long. This CDR3 reads CASSYSLGHTGELFF. In DNA form, the CDR3 reads TGTGCCAGCAGTTACTCGCTGGGACACACCGGGGAGCTGTTTTTT.

In the case of this clonotype: One end of the junction is discordant with germline, which a read error may explain. V gene TRBV5-6 combines with J gene TRBJ1-1; maybe TRBD1 (6 bases). This CDR3 contains 13 residues. Germline V gene data show CDR1 as SGHDT and CDR2 as YYEEEE. CDR3 in DNA: TGTGCCAGCAGCTTGGACGGGGGCACTGAAACTTTCTTT. It yields the protein CASSLDGGTETFF.

CDR3 bases: TGTGCCAGCTCGATGGGGTCCAATCAGCCCCAGCATTTT. It codes for CASSMGSNQPQHF. V is TRBV6-6 and J is TRBJ1-5; no clear D. Germline CDR1 is MNHNY and CDR2 is SVGAGI (reference sequence). V was cut by 8 bases and J by 3 bases, with 11 bases left in between. This CDR3 is 13 amino acids long.